This T cell receptor (beta chain) derives from a study of cytomegalovirus exposure and HLA in healthy donors. Study-wide results and limits: Across donors, presence/absence analyses took sequencing depth to be roughly uniform.

Both 60 Vbeta primers and 13 Jbeta primers went into the PCR. The table came from immunoSEQ multiplex PCR; TCRdb's copy has only in-frame clones and leaves some out. In the table there are 140,000 or so clones, less than 10% of which are singletons. This clone appeared a few times. Its cognate antigen is unknown. Sequencing was performed on PBMCs. The sequence derives from a male donor in good health and CMV-seronegative.

CDR3 sequence (DNA): TGCAGCGTAGTGACAGGGTTCGACACTGAAGCTTTCTTT. This sequence encodes CSVVTGFDTEAFF. This chain joins TRBV29-1 and TRBJ1-1; 7 nucleotides match TRBD1. The germline CDR1 and CDR2 sequences are SQVTM and ANQGSEA. There are 13 residues in the CDR3. Trimming took 6 bases from V and 3 from J; bases not matched to a gene: 7.